A single sample gave rise to the 15 T cell receptor beta chains below, sequenced in a study of T cell responses to AZD1222 COVID-19 vaccine. TCRdb's copy holds only in-frame clones and misses some; the assay was immunoSEQ multiplex PCR. The data hold about 130,000 clones, with under 95% observed a single time. The specimen was peripheral blood, collected on day 0 of AZD1222 vaccination. The source of these receptors is an adult in good health.

This chain joins TRBV2 and TRBJ2-5, with 9 bases identical to TRBD2. Germline assignment: CDR1 SNHLY and CDR2 FYNNEI. Trimming took 7 bases from V and 1 from J; bases not matched to a gene: 1. This CDR3 is 13 amino acids long. The CDR3 region has the DNA TGTGCCAGCACTAGCGGGGTCCAAGAGACCCAGTACTTC. It codes for CASTSGVQETQYF.

V is TRBV5-4 and J is TRBJ2-1; perhaps TRBD2 as D (6 bases). In germline, CDR1 is SGHNT, CDR2 YYREEE (reference sequence). V lost 2 bases and J lost 4, with 13 bases in between. CDR3 length: 15 residues. The CDR3 protein is CASSFSSAPYNEQFF. CDR3 DNA sequence: TGTGCCAGCAGCTTCTCTAGCGCCCCATACAATGAGCAGTTCTTC.

The V and J genes are TRBV6-4 and TRBJ1-2; 7 bases are a match to TRBD1. The CDR3 covers 14 residues. Germline V CDR1 and CDR2: MRHNA, SNTAGT. V lost 3 bases, J lost 6 bases, and 7 bases stayed unmatched. CDR3 nucleotides: TGTGCCAGCAGTGAGGGGGACAGCCAAAATGGCTACACCTTC. Protein sequence: CASSEGDSQNGYTF.

The CDR3 DNA reads as TGTGCCACCAGTGACCCCGGACAGGGAAAGACCCAGTACTTC. This encodes CATSDPGQGKTQYF. The chain has TRBV24-1 and TRBJ2-5; 8 bases agree with TRBD1. Germline trimming cut 4 bases from V and 6 bases from J; bases unmatched to any gene: 6. Germline assignment: CDR1 KGHDR and CDR2 SFDVKD. There are 14 residues in the CDR3.

The V gene is TRBV29-1, the J gene TRBJ1-2, with TRBD1 identical over 8 bases. Germline CDR1 SQVTM, CDR2 ANQGSEA. J gave up 6 bases and V 7 bases, and 19 bases lay outside the gene matches. The CDR3 totals 16 residues. DNA for the CDR3: TGCAGCGCTCGGGGAGCAGGGGGCCTCGGTGCGGATGGCTACACCTTC. Translating it yields CSARGAGGLGADGYTF.

CDR3 region: CASSFYIGSYEQYF. The CDR3 bases are TGTGCCAGCAGCTTCTATATTGGCTCCTACGAGCAGTACTTC. The gene calls are TRBV5-5 and TRBJ2-7; D uncertain. With 2 bases removed from V and 0 bases from J, the gap between germline ends came to 9 bases. Germline assignment: CDR1 SGHKS and CDR2 YYEKEE (reference sequence). The CDR3 is 14 residues long.

This clone turned up a few times. The chain uses TRBV21-1 and TRBJ2-2; the table's D gene call, TRBD2, was not cross checked with the DNA. TRBV21-1 is designated a pseudogene. The CDR3 is 18 residues long. The CDR3 here is CASSMGLAGGPSTGELFF. The DNA of the CDR3 is TGTGCCAGCAGCATGGGACTAGCGGGAGGGCCGAGCACCGGGGAGCTGTTTTTT.

This sequence joins TRBV19 and TRBJ2-7; 11 bases match TRBD1. The V and J ends lost 2 bases and 2 bases, in that order; junction bases with no gene match: 2. The CDR3 sequence is 15 residues long. Looked up from germline, CDR1 is LNHDA and CDR2 is SQIVND (reference sequence). For the CDR3, the DNA is TGTGCCAGTAGTATAAGGACAGGGGGCCCCTACGAGCAGTACTTC. Its translation is CASSIRTGGPYEQYF.

This chain uses TRBV27 with TRBJ2-7; TRBD2 aligns across 9 bases. The V gene's germline CDR1 is MNHEY and CDR2 SMNVEV (reference sequence). Trimming removed 0 bases from V and 6 bases from J; junction bases left unmatched: 3. CDR3 length: 14 amino acids. The CDR3: CASSLSVAGVEQYF. The CDR3 region has the DNA TGTGCCAGCAGTTTATCGGTAGCGGGAGTCGAGCAGTACTTC.

This chain joins TRBV6-5 and TRBJ1-5; D gene unclear. Germline assignment: CDR1 MNHEY and CDR2 SVGAGI. The CDR3 runs to 13 residues. V was shortened by 8 bases and J by 5 bases, with 13 bases between the two germline ends. The CDR3 DNA sequence: TGTGCCAGCCACGCAGGCTCCTATCAGCCCCAGCATTTT. It encodes CASHAGSYQPQHF.

Only one count was recorded for this clone. The CDR3 here is CASSSLGLAEGNSYNEQFF. The CDR3 DNA follows: TGTGCCAGCAGTTCCCTAGGACTAGCGGAGGGGAACTCCTACAATGAGCAGTTCTTC. J is TRBJ2-1 and V is TRBV27, with 10 bases identical to TRBD2. This CDR3 is 19 amino acids long. Germline CDR1 MNHEY, CDR2 SMNVEV (reference sequence). V dropped 4 bases and J dropped 0; count of bases not matched to a gene: 12.

Only one count was recorded for this clone. The V gene is TRBV15, the J gene TRBJ1-4; TRBD1 aligns across 8 bases. Unmatched junction bases numbered 7, after V lost 0 bases and J lost 7 bases. Germline V gives CDR1 LNHNV, CDR2 YYDKDF (reference sequence). The CDR3 extends over 16 amino acids. CDR3 sequence reads: CATSRDLITGGEKLFF. The CDR3, as DNA: TGTGCCACCAGCAGAGATCTTATAACAGGGGGTGAAAAACTGTTTTTT.

The V call is TRBV3-1 (or the pseudogene TRBV3-2), the J call TRBJ2-3; D unresolved. This CDR3 region has 17 residues. Germline loops: CDR1 LGHDT, CDR2 YNNKEL (reference sequence). Trimming took off 3 bases at V and 1 base at J, with 17 bases between the two ends. CDR3 sequence (DNA): TGTGCCAGCAGCCAGCATCCTGTAGGAGTTGGCACAGATACGCAGTATTTT. It yields the protein CASSQHPVGVGTDTQYF.

The chain couples TRBV7-8 to TRBJ1-3; D remains unclear. The CDR3 runs 13 residues. The germline gives CDR1 SGHVS, CDR2 FQNEAQ. Trimming stripped 4 bases from V and 3 bases from J, with 7 bases between. The CDR3 loop reads CASSSSLGNTIYF. In DNA form, the CDR3 reads TGTGCCAGCAGCTCCTCCCTTGGAAACACCATATATTTT.

This chain connects TRBV28 to TRBJ1-6; D unresolved. The CDR3 is made up of 15 amino acids. Germline lookup yields CDR1 MDHEN and CDR2 SYDVKM. V was cut by 2 bases and J by 7 bases, with 12 bases left in between. CDR3 coding DNA: TGTGCCAGCAGTTTAGGGGAAGTAGGGAATTCACCCCTCCACTTT. This codes for CASSLGEVGNSPLHF.